This T cell receptor beta chain was obtained from a study of beta chain features in type 1 diabetes. Study-wide background: Sorted cells examined across all samples numbered some 98 million. Study results and limitations: Shorter TCRB CDR3s, moderately but significantly so, were found in Type 1 diabetes patients in all four CD4+ subsets. VDJ junctions from patients with type 1 diabetes contained fewer insertions and more deletions.

What was sequenced were expressed TCRB transcripts, since all of the isolated RNA had been reverse transcribed. Method: immunoSEQ multiplex PCR; TCRdb's copy keeps in-frame clones and lacks some. The sample has some 190,000 clones, around 7.8% seen once. Each donor gave one heparinised blood draw averaging roughly 100 mL. This clone was observed a handful of times. What it binds is not known. This sequence was found in a woman in her thirties or forties with type 1 diabetes. Sequencing was performed on central memory CD4+ T cells from blood.

Here the CDR3 reads CASSLSGTPNTEAFF. CDR3 sequence (DNA): TGCGCCAGCAGCTTATCCGGGACACCGAACACTGAAGCTTTCTTT. V gene TRBV5-1 combines with J gene TRBJ1-1; possible D gene TRBD1, 6 bases. V lost 2 bases, J lost 1 base, and 12 bases lay in between. The CDR3 spans 15 residues. Germline CDR1 and CDR2: SGHRS and YFSETQ.